This T cell receptor beta chain is from a study of blood T cells in healthy people across ages. Study-wide findings and caveats: Age advanced and TCR beta diversity per million T cells fell, roughly linearly.

A note on this clonotype: Its specificity is unknown.

Germline values: CDR1 MGHRA, CDR2 YSYEKL. The CDR3 runs 13 residues. The ends were cut back, 4 bases at V and 3 bases at J, with 10 bases in the middle. Then a second PCR, running roughly 7 to 11 cycles, was carried out with a sample-barcoded 5' primer and a J-beta primer mix. Any given sample supplied a minimum of 3 million CDR3-containing paired-end reads. TCRdb re-called the 5' RACE reads with MiXCR, one entry per CDR3 protein. Of about a million distinct CDR3 sequences in the sample, about 51% were seen once. This chain joins TRBV4-1 and TRBJ2-7; D ambiguous. Sequenced sample: blood. This TCR was recovered from a woman between 55 and 75 years old in good health. CDR3 DNA sequence: TGCGCCAGCAGCCCGGAGTACAGCTACGAGCAGTACTTC. This sequence encodes CASSPEYSYEQYF.